Listed here are 22 T cell receptor beta chains from one sample, sequenced in a study of T cells after yellow fever vaccination. TCRdb itself ran the 5' RACE reads through MiXCR, one entry per CDR3 protein. Of just under 600,000 distinct CDR3 sequences in the sample, about 13% are singletons; the top ten hold around 15%. Sequenced here: PBMCs, sampled on the day of the yellow fever booster vaccination. The receptors come from a man aged 25-40 years who received the YFV17D yellow fever vaccine.

This clonotype turned up a few times. V usage is TRBV9 and J usage is TRBJ2-1; TRBD1 aligns across 8 bases. Germline values: CDR1 SGDLS, CDR2 YYNGEE. V shed 0 bases, J shed 0 bases, and the junction held 2 bases outside the gene matches. This CDR3 is 16 amino acids long. CDR3 sequence reads: CASSVEGQGSYNEQFF. Here the CDR3 DNA reads TGTGCCAGCAGCGTAGAAGGACAGGGCTCCTACAATGAGCAGTTCTTC.

This sequence joins TRBV7-9 and TRBJ2-2, with D maybe TRBD2 (5 bases). CDR1 is SEHNR, CDR2 FQNEAQ, per germline (reference sequence). V was clipped by 10 bases and J by 6 bases, with 15 bases between them. The CDR3 is 13 residues long. As DNA, the CDR3 is TGTGCCAACTTGGACTCTCAGGCCGGGGAGCTGTTTTTT. Translated, it gives CANLDSQAGELFF.

This clonotype was found a few times. The chain recombines TRBV7-2 with TRBJ1-1; 7 bases are shared with TRBD1. This CDR3 is built from 15 residues. V lost 2 bases to trimming and J lost 6 bases; unmatched junction nucleotides: 9. The germline CDR1 and CDR2 sequences are SGHTA and FQGNSA. The CDR3 here is CASSLWTGGASEAFF. The CDR3 DNA reads TGTGCCAGCAGCTTATGGACAGGCGGTGCATCTGAAGCTTTCTTT.

This chain joins TRBV12-3 or TRBV12-4 and TRBJ1-1; 8 bases fit TRBD1. V was pared by 6 bases and J by 0 bases, with 9 bases of the junction left unmatched. The length of the CDR3 is 16 residues. The CDR3, as DNA: TGTGCCAGCAGCTTGGACAGGGCTCTGATGAACACTGAAGCTTTCTTT. It is translated as CASSLDRALMNTEAFF.

This chain joins TRBV10-3 and TRBJ1-2; D is perhaps TRBD1 (5 bases). The CDR3 spans 18 residues. Germline V gene sequence: CDR1 ENHRY, CDR2 SYGVKD. V shed 0 bases and J shed 6 bases, with 23 bases lying between them. CDR3 sequence (DNA): TGTGCCATCAGTGAGTCGAATGTTCCAAGCGCGAGGGGCGATGGCTACACCTTC. Translating gives CAISESNVPSARGDGYTF.

This clonotype has more than one count but fewer than ten. The chain uses TRBV7-9 and TRBJ2-7; 8 bases line up with TRBD1. V was clipped by 5 bases and J by 0 bases; unmatched bases: 9. CDR1 is SEHNR, CDR2 FQNEAQ, per germline (reference sequence). CDR3 size: 16 residues. The CDR3, as DNA: TGTGCCAGCAGCGCGTACAGGGGGAGAATCTCCTACGAGCAGTACTTC. Amino acids: CASSAYRGRISYEQYF.

This clonotype was counted between two and nine times. The chain is built from TRBV24-1 and TRBJ2-5; 10 nucleotides line up with TRBD1. The germline V gene encodes CDR1 KGHDR and CDR2 SFDVKD. The CDR3 loop spans 15 amino acids. The V segment lost 1 base and the J segment 6 bases; nucleotides outside the gene matches: 4. The CDR3 nucleotides are TGTGCCACCAGTGATTTCGGACAGGGGGGGAAGACCCAGTACTTC. This codes for CATSDFGQGGKTQYF.

The chain has TRBV12-3 or TRBV12-4 and TRBJ1-1; D unresolved. CDR3 length equals 15 residues. V was cut by 6 bases and J by 5 bases, with 19 bases left in between. CDR3 residues: CASRTTGNRWTEAFF. The CDR3 DNA is TGTGCCAGCAGAACAACCGGCAACCGGTGGACTGAAGCTTTCTTT.

This clonotype was seen only a few times. J is TRBJ2-3 and V is TRBV15, with D possibly TRBD2 on 5 matching bases. This CDR3 spans 19 amino acids. With 0 bases removed from V and 0 bases from J, the gap between germline ends came to 19 bases. Germline loops: CDR1 LNHNV, CDR2 YYDKDF (reference sequence). CDR3 DNA: TGTGCCACCAGCAGAGACTTCGGGGTGTTGGGCAGGAGCACAGATACGCAGTATTTT. Translating it yields CATSRDFGVLGRSTDTQYF.

In this sample, this clonotype turned up many times. CDR3 bases: TGTGCCAGCAGTTTAGCTTCTCTAGCGGAGACCCAGTACTTC. Translated, it gives CASSLASLAETQYF. The gene calls are TRBV12-3 or TRBV12-4 and TRBJ2-5; D may be TRBD2 (6 bases). This CDR3 has 14 amino acids. V was shortened by 0 bases and J by 5 bases, with 10 bases between the two germline ends.

The chain links TRBV20-1 to TRBJ2-1, with 8 bases matching TRBD1. V shed 3 bases and J 10 bases; nucleotides not matched to a gene: 5. This CDR3 has 12 residues. Germline CDR1 is DFQATT and CDR2 is SNEGSKA (reference sequence). In nucleotides, the CDR3 is TGCAGTGCTAGTGGCAGGGGGCAAGAGCAGTTCTTC. This gives the protein CSASGRGQEQFF.

This clonotype was detected a few times. This chain joins TRBV30 and TRBJ2-3, with D unresolved. Germline V lookup: CDR1 GTSNPN, CDR2 SVGIG (reference sequence). This CDR3 region has 13 residues. The V end was cut by 1 base, the J end by 8 bases, with 13 bases between. CDR3 sequence: CAWSGLDGRTQYF. Here the CDR3 DNA reads TGTGCCTGGAGTGGCCTTGACGGGCGTACGCAGTATTTT.

This clonotype was picked up a small number of times. The chain links TRBV12-3 or TRBV12-4 to TRBJ2-1, with D possibly TRBD1 on 5 matching bases. V was shortened by 4 bases and J by 11 bases, with 12 bases between the two germline ends. The CDR3 loop spans 12 amino acids. CDR3 DNA sequence: TGTGCCAGCAGTTCGACGTCAGGGAAGCAGTTCTTC. As protein: CASSSTSGKQFF.

This clonotype has more than one count but fewer than ten. The chain employs TRBV28 and TRBJ2-3; 7 positions agree with TRBD1. This CDR3 region has 18 residues. Germline assignment: CDR1 MDHEN and CDR2 SYDVKM. The V segment lost 7 bases and the J segment 6 bases; nucleotides outside the gene matches: 22. The CDR3 region has the DNA TGTGCCAGCACCAAAAGGGACAACAGGGGATGGCGTGCCGATACGCAGTATTTT. Residues: CASTKRDNRGWRADTQYF.

This clonotype was counted at least ten times. Sequence at one end of the junction differs from germline and may be a read error. CDR3 in DNA: TGTGCCAGCAGCTTCTCGGGCCAAGAGACCCAGTACTTC. Translating gives CASSFSGQETQYF. This chain uses TRBV5-1 with TRBJ2-5; D gene unclear. Germline V CDR1 and CDR2: SGHRS, YFSETQ. The CDR3 extends over 13 amino acids.

This clonotype was counted a few times. The V gene is TRBV5-4, the J gene TRBJ2-2, with TRBD1 matching 7 bases. The CDR3 is made up of 14 amino acids. Germline V gene sequence: CDR1 SGHNT, CDR2 YYREEE (reference sequence). With V trimmed by 1 base and J by 6 bases, 3 bases remained unmatched. The CDR3 protein is CASSLKGQPGELFF. CDR3 DNA sequence: TGTGCCAGCAGCTTGAAGGGACAGCCCGGGGAGCTGTTTTTT.

The chain couples TRBV10-3 to TRBJ2-5; 9 positions match TRBD1. The CDR3 is 13 residues long. V dropped 10 bases and J dropped 5; count of bases not matched to a gene: 8. Germline V gives CDR1 ENHRY, CDR2 SYGVKD. The CDR3 region has the DNA TGTGCCACAGAAGACAGGGGGACGGAGACCCAGTACTTC. Its translation is CATEDRGTETQYF.

This clonotype was recorded a few times. The rearrangement uses TRBV6-1 and TRBJ2-3, with 12 bases matching TRBD2. The length of the CDR3 is 16 residues. V gave up 5 bases and J gave up 2 bases; unmatched junction bases: 5. Germline V gives CDR1 MNHNS, CDR2 SASEGT. CDR3: CASSPLAGGYTDTQYF. DNA for the CDR3: TGTGCCAGCAGTCCCCTAGCGGGAGGGTACACAGATACGCAGTATTTT.

This clonotype was seen only a few times. The chain has TRBV20-1 and TRBJ2-2; unclear D gene. Germline CDR1 is DFQATT and CDR2 is SNEGSKA (reference sequence). Trimming removed 0 bases from V and 6 bases from J, with 11 bases in between. There are 14 residues in the CDR3. In nucleotides, the CDR3 is TGCAGTGCTAGAGATAATCTTATGGCCGGGGAGCTGTTTTTT. Translating gives CSARDNLMAGELFF.

This clonotype was found a few times. The chain uses TRBV6-5 and TRBJ2-1; D not certain. V dropped 1 base and J dropped 4 bases, with 8 bases sitting between them. This CDR3 comprises 14 residues. Per germline, CDR1 MNHEY and CDR2 SVGAGI. The chain's CDR3 is CASSYWRSYNEQFF. The CDR3 DNA reads TGTGCCAGCAGTTACTGGCGGAGTTACAATGAGCAGTTCTTC.

This clonotype was counted between two and nine times. The chain has TRBV4-3 and TRBJ2-5, with 7 bases lining up with TRBD1. The CDR3 consists of 14 residues. V gave up 5 bases and J gave up 5 bases; unmatched junction bases: 8. From germline, CDR1 is LGHNA and CDR2 YSLEER. The CDR3 sequence: CASSSDRVGETQYF. The CDR3 region has the DNA TGCGCCAGCAGCTCCGACAGGGTAGGGGAGACCCAGTACTTC.

This clonotype has a handful of counts. In nucleotides, the CDR3 is TGCAGTGCTAGCCGCAGGGGAGGGCAAGAGACCCAGTACTTC. Translating gives CSASRRGGQETQYF. The V and J genes are TRBV20-1 and TRBJ2-5; D may be TRBD2 (7 bases). The CDR3 consists of 14 residues. CDR1 and CDR2 (germline): DFQATT, SNEGSKA (reference sequence). Trimming stripped 3 bases from V and 2 bases from J, with 13 bases between.